One sample yielded the 18 T cell receptor beta chains listed below, sequenced in a study of T cells in Graves' hyperthyroidism and ophthalmopathy. From RNA transcripts, TCR beta CDR3 regions were amplified. HTBI primers were the set used in a first-round RT-PCR of the TCR CDR3. MiXCR, run by TCRdb on the multiplex PCR reads, gives a single entry per CDR3 protein. The sample has hundreds of thousands of distinct CDR3 sequences, more than 20% seen once. Sequencing used blood. The receptors here all came from a man aged 30-40 years with Graves' ophthalmopathy.

In DNA, the CDR3 is TGTGCCAGCCCCAGGGGAGCGGCGGGCGAAAACATTCAGTACTTC. This encodes CASPRGAAGENIQYF. The genes are TRBV25-1 and TRBJ2-4; a possible D gene is TRBD1 (6 bases). Germline CDR1 reads MGHDK; CDR2 reads SYGVNS. This CDR3 is 15 amino acids long. V gave up 8 bases and J gave up 5 bases, with 19 bases separating them.

A few counts support this clonotype. The chain combines TRBV6-1 with TRBJ2-3, with 7 bases aligning to TRBD2. Germline assignment: CDR1 MNHNS and CDR2 SASEGT. V lost 2 bases to trimming and J lost 0 bases; unmatched junction nucleotides: 11. There are 18 residues in the CDR3. The CDR3 DNA is TGTGCCAGCAGTGAATTCCTCTCAGCGGGACCAAGCACAGATACGCAGTATTTT. It encodes CASSEFLSAGPSTDTQYF.

This clonotype occurred many times. The J gene is TRBJ2-1, the V gene TRBV4-1; D remains unclear. The CDR3 runs to 15 residues. CDR1 MGHRA and CDR2 YSYEKL come from the germline V gene. Trimming took 0 bases from V and 4 from J, leaving 10 bases between them. DNA of the CDR3: TGCGCCAGCAGCCAAGATGAGACTGGTTACAATGAGCAGTTCTTC. This gives the protein CASSQDETGYNEQFF.

This clonotype was counted ten times or more. The rearrangement joins TRBV5-1 to TRBJ1-2; 7 bases are shared with TRBD1. The CDR3 is 14 amino acids. Germline CDR1 is SGHRS and CDR2 is YFSETQ. J lost 2 bases, V lost 4 bases, and 5 bases had no gene match. The CDR3 coding sequence is TGCGCCAGCAGCCCCGGGACAGTCAACTATGGCTACACCTTC. It codes for CASSPGTVNYGYTF.

This chain joins TRBV27 and TRBJ2-3; no clear D. The CDR3 has 16 amino acids. CDR1 and CDR2 (germline): MNHEY, SMNVEV (reference sequence). Trimming removed 5 bases from V and 3 bases from J, with 18 bases in between. The CDR3, as DNA: TGTGCCAGCAGTCCAATACTCGGCGTAGTAACAGATACGCAGTATTTT. Translated, it gives CASSPILGVVTDTQYF.

This clonotype was observed at least ten times. V and J are TRBV30 and TRBJ1-1; maybe TRBD1 (6 bases). The CDR3 extends over 13 amino acids. V lost 0 bases and J 4 bases, leaving 9 bases between the germline ends. The germline V gene has CDR1 GTSNPN and CDR2 SVGIG (reference sequence). DNA of the CDR3: TGTGCCTGGAGTGTAGGGGGGACCACTGAAGCTTTCTTT. Its translation is CAWSVGGTTEAFF. The full variable domain, with the rest looked up from reference TRBV30 and TRBJ1-1, is SQTIHQWPATLVQPVGSPLSLECTVEGTSNPNLYWYRQAAGRGLQLLFYSVGIGQISSEVPQNLSASRPQDRQFILSSKKLLLSDSGFYLCAWSVGGTTEAFFGQGTRLTVV.

Ten or more counts support this clonotype. The chain joins TRBV3-1 to TRBJ1-1; maybe TRBD1 (6 bases). Germline V gene data show CDR1 as LGHDT and CDR2 as YNNKEL (reference sequence). The CDR3 contains 17 residues. Trimming stripped 0 bases from V and 5 bases from J, with 19 bases between. In DNA, the CDR3 is TGTGCCAGCAGCCAAGAGTTTTTTCGGACAGAAGGGACTGAAGCTTTCTTT. This sequence encodes CASSQEFFRTEGTEAFF.

The chain carries TRBV14 and TRBJ1-2; D gene unclear. Germline V gene sequence: CDR1 SGHDN, CDR2 FVKESK. V shed 6 bases and J shed 5 bases, with 7 bases lying between them. The CDR3 contains 11 residues. CDR3 sequence: CASRDMYGYTF. CDR3 sequence (DNA): TGTGCCAGCAGAGATATGTATGGCTACACCTTC.

Only a few counts were recorded for this clonotype. This chain uses TRBV12-3 or TRBV12-4 with TRBJ2-1; either TRBD1 or TRBD2 may supply D (5 bases each). Trimming took off 2 bases at V and 4 bases at J, with 15 bases between the two ends. The CDR3 has 16 amino acids. CDR3 sequence reads: CASSLRAGSFYNEQFF. The CDR3 bases are TGTGCCAGCAGTTTAAGGGCAGGGAGTTTTTACAATGAGCAGTTCTTC.

The chain carries TRBV5-1 and TRBJ2-7; perhaps TRBD2 as D (6 bases). CDR3 length: 15 residues. Germline V gene lookup returns CDR1 SGHRS and CDR2 YFSETQ. Trimming removed 4 bases from V and 2 bases from J, with 16 bases in between. The CDR3, as DNA: TGCGCCAGCAGCACGGGACTTGGAGCGACCTACGAGCAGTACTTC. Translating it yields CASSTGLGATYEQYF. The full variable domain, with the rest looked up from reference TRBV5-1 and TRBJ2-7, is KAGVTQTPRYLIKTRGQQVTLSCSPISGHRSVSWYQQTPGQGLQFLFEYFSETQRNKGNFPGRFSGRQFSNSRSEMNVSTLELGDSALYLCASSTGLGATYEQYFGPGTRLTVT.

This sequence joins TRBV6-1 and TRBJ2-7, with TRBD1 matching 10 bases. Per germline, CDR1 MNHNS and CDR2 SASEGT. V lost 5 bases, J lost 6 bases, and 10 bases stayed unmatched. This CDR3 is built from 15 residues. CDR3 DNA: TGTGCCAGCAGTACCCCGGGACAGGGGAACGGCGAGCAGTACTTC. Amino acid sequence: CASSTPGQGNGEQYF.

This clonotype was observed a handful of times. The chain uses TRBV28 and TRBJ2-7, with TRBD2 matching 8 bases. With 5 bases clipped from V and 1 base from J, the junction kept 7 bases outside the gene matches. Germline V gives CDR1 MDHEN, CDR2 SYDVKM. The CDR3 length is 15 residues. The CDR3 loop is CASSRSGSRSYEQYF. The CDR3, as DNA: TGTGCCAGCAGTCGCAGCGGGAGTAGATCCTACGAGCAGTACTTC.

The chain carries TRBV10-3 and TRBJ2-2; D is unresolved. Trimming shortened V by 6 bases and J by 2 bases, and 7 bases separated the two germline ends. The germline V gene encodes CDR1 ENHRY and CDR2 SYGVKD. This CDR3 contains 13 residues. DNA of the CDR3: TGTGCCATCAGCTCAGAAAACACCGGGGAGCTGTTTTTT. Its translation is CAISSENTGELFF.

The V gene is TRBV4-1, the J gene TRBJ1-1; possibly TRBD1 for D (5 bases). V shed 3 bases and J shed 1 base, with 15 bases lying between them. The CDR3 is 16 residues long. Per the germline V gene, CDR1 is MGHRA and CDR2 is YSYEKL. The CDR3 sequence is CASSQKIEGPNTEAFF. The CDR3 DNA reads as TGCGCCAGCAGCCAGAAGATAGAGGGGCCGAACACTGAAGCTTTCTTT.

This clonotype has just one count. The chain couples TRBV6-2 or TRBV6-3 to TRBJ1-6; no firm D call. The germline CDR1 and CDR2 sequences are MNHEY and SVGEGT. The CDR3 loop spans 14 amino acids. V shed 6 bases and J shed 7 bases, with 13 bases lying between them. CDR3 sequence reads: CASSRGRSNSPLHF. As DNA, the CDR3 is TGTGCCAGCAGCCGCGGACGGAGCAATTCACCCCTCCACTTT.

This clonotype has just a few counts. The chain joins TRBV18 to TRBJ1-5; 7 bases line up with TRBD1. Germline V gives CDR1 KGHSH, CDR2 LQKENI. Trimming at V came to 2 bases and at J to 2 bases, leaving 3 bases not matched to a gene. The CDR3 has 15 amino acids. The CDR3 region is CASSPTGDGNQPQHF. The CDR3 DNA sequence: TGTGCCAGCTCACCAACAGGGGACGGCAATCAGCCCCAGCATTTT. The variable domain in full, with the rest retrieved from reference TRBV18 and TRBJ1-5, is NAGVMQNPRHLVRRRGQEARLRCSPMKGHSHVYWYRQLPEEGLKFMVYLQKENIIDESGMPKERFSAEFPKEGPSILRIQQVVRGDSAAYFCASSPTGDGNQPQHFGDGTRLSIL.

The chain has TRBV19 and TRBJ2-1; 11 bases are shared with TRBD1. Germline V gene sequence: CDR1 LNHDA, CDR2 SQIVND (reference sequence). Trimming took 8 bases from V and 6 from J; bases not matched to a gene: 6. The CDR3 length is 14 residues. The CDR3 DNA sequence: TGTGCCAGTGCCACCGGGACAGGGGGCAATGAGCAGTTCTTC. This translates into CASATGTGGNEQFF. The whole variable domain, filled in from reference TRBV19 and TRBJ2-1, reads DGGITQSPKYLFRKEGQNVTLSCEQNLNHDAMYWYRQDPGQGLRLIYYSQIVNDFQKGDIAEGYSVSREKKESFPLTVTSAQKNPTAFYLCASATGTGGNEQFFGPGTRLTVL.

The J gene is TRBJ2-1, the V gene TRBV6-2 or TRBV6-3; the D gene is possibly TRBD2 (6 bases). The CDR3 runs to 13 residues. The V end lost 7 bases, the J end lost 4 bases, and 11 bases lay between the germline ends. Germline lookup yields CDR1 MNHEY and CDR2 SVGEGT. This chain's CDR3 is CASTSLAYNEQFF. CDR3 sequence (DNA): TGTGCCAGCACCTCCCTAGCGTACAATGAGCAGTTCTTC.